These 14 T cell receptor beta chains share one sample of origin, sequenced in a study of shared clonotypes between healthy human individuals. Sequenced by immunoSEQ multiplex PCR; TCRdb stores in-frame clones only, minus some. The sample lists approximately 2.1 million clones, approximately 95% occurring once. Material for sequencing was naive CD4+ T cells from PBMCs. Subset in this sample: CD45RA+ positively selected. These receptors were obtained from a man aged 18 to 35 in good health. Some clones in this sample may be carry-over from other donors' samples.

V gene TRBV28 combines with J gene TRBJ2-1, with 11 bases identical to TRBD2. Per the germline V gene, CDR1 is MDHEN and CDR2 is SYDVKM. V dropped 5 bases and J dropped 8; count of bases not matched to a gene: 8. The CDR3 has 15 residues. The CDR3 reads CASSSPGLAADEQFF. The CDR3 DNA is TGTGCCAGCAGTAGCCCGGGACTAGCGGCCGATGAGCAGTTCTTC.

The chain couples TRBV11-2 to TRBJ2-3, with 12 bases fitting TRBD2. CDR1 SGHAT and CDR2 FQNNGV come from the germline V gene. V trimming: 5 bases; J trimming: 1 base; junction bases outside the gene matches: 4. The CDR3 has 16 residues. The CDR3 DNA reads TGTGCCAGCAGCATCCGACTAGCGGGGGGCACAGATACGCAGTATTTT. It codes for CASSIRLAGGTDTQYF.

The V and J genes are TRBV4-1 and TRBJ1-2; the match to TRBD1 covers 10 bases. Germline CDR1 and CDR2: MGHRA and YSYEKL. CDR3 length: 16 residues. V lost 2 bases, J lost 6 bases, and 9 bases stayed unmatched. Here the CDR3 reads CASSQKDRDRGHGYTF. Here the CDR3 DNA reads TGCGCCAGCAGCCAAAAAGACCGGGACAGGGGACATGGCTACACCTTC.

J is TRBJ1-3 and V is TRBV7-9; D uncertain. The ends were cut back, 5 bases at V and 4 bases at J, with 3 bases in the middle. The CDR3 runs 11 residues. From germline, CDR1 is SEHNR and CDR2 FQNEAQ (reference sequence). The CDR3 sequence is CASSPGNTIYF. Here the CDR3 DNA reads TGTGCCAGCAGCCCAGGAAACACCATATATTTT.

V gene TRBV9 combines with J gene TRBJ2-2; D is possibly TRBD2 (6 bases). The germline V and J ends were trimmed by 1 base and 5 bases, with 12 bases remaining between them. The CDR3 covers 15 residues. The germline gives CDR1 SGDLS, CDR2 YYNGEE. DNA of the CDR3: TGTGCCAGCAGCGTACGGGGGACGGATACCGGGGAGCTGTTTTTT. Protein sequence: CASSVRGTDTGELFF.

V gene TRBV18 combines with J gene TRBJ2-1; 12 bases are shared with TRBD2. Germline values: CDR1 KGHSH, CDR2 LQKENI. The CDR3 runs 17 residues. V gave up 2 bases and J gave up 6 bases; unmatched junction bases: 8. CDR3 sequence: CASSPILAGGSPNEQFF. The CDR3 DNA reads TGTGCCAGCTCACCAATTCTAGCGGGAGGGAGTCCCAATGAGCAGTTCTTC.

The V and J genes are TRBV7-9 and TRBJ1-4; TRBD1 matches at 9 bases. Germline V gives CDR1 SEHNR, CDR2 FQNEAQ (reference sequence). Unmatched junction bases numbered 6, after V lost 2 bases and J lost 8 bases. The CDR3 loop spans 15 amino acids. CDR3 protein: CASSLSGQGQEKLFF. Here the CDR3 DNA reads TGTGCCAGCAGCTTATCGGGACAGGGACAAGAAAAACTGTTTTTT.

The V and J genes are TRBV6-6 and TRBJ2-7, with 8 bases that match TRBD2. The CDR3 consists of 15 residues. Trimming at V came to 6 bases and at J to 3 bases, leaving 10 bases not matched to a gene. The V gene's germline CDR1 is MNHNY and CDR2 SVGAGI (reference sequence). The CDR3 sequence: CASSGGGLLDYEQYF. Written as DNA, the CDR3 is TGTGCCAGCAGCGGGGGGGGACTACTAGACTACGAGCAGTACTTC.

The genes are TRBV7-8 and TRBJ2-1; 7 nucleotides line up with TRBD2. The germline CDR1 and CDR2 sequences are SGHVS and FQNEAQ. The CDR3 runs to 16 residues. V lost 7 bases, J lost 5 bases, and 14 bases stayed unmatched. CDR3 DNA sequence: TGTGCCAGCACTCTACTACCCGGACTAGGCCACAATGAGCAGTTCTTC. This sequence encodes CASTLLPGLGHNEQFF.

The rearrangement uses TRBV4-2 and TRBJ2-7; D might be TRBD1 or TRBD2, each matching 5 bases. V was clipped by 3 bases and J by 3 bases, with 9 bases between them. Germline lookup yields CDR1 LGHNA and CDR2 YNFKEQ. The CDR3 has 13 residues. The CDR3 loop is CASSQGTYYEQYF. The CDR3 bases are TGTGCCAGCAGCCAGGGGACCTACTACGAGCAGTACTTC.

The CDR3 loop is CASSLIGVAGELFF. DNA of the CDR3: TGTGCCAGCAGCTTAATCGGGGTGGCCGGGGAGCTGTTTTTT. The V and J genes are TRBV7-3 and TRBJ2-2; the D gene is possibly TRBD2 (5 bases). V was cut by 1 base and J by 6 bases, with 9 bases left in between. Germline-derived CDR1 and CDR2 are SGHTA and FQGTGA. The CDR3 loop spans 14 amino acids.

The gene calls are TRBV5-4 and TRBJ1-3, with 7 bases identical to TRBD1. Germline V lookup: CDR1 SGHNT, CDR2 YYREEE (reference sequence). The V and J ends lost 0 bases and 8 bases, in that order; junction bases with no gene match: 11. This CDR3 comprises 16 residues. This CDR3 reads CASSLGEHRGGDTIYF. CDR3 coding DNA: TGTGCCAGCAGCTTGGGAGAGCACAGGGGAGGGGACACCATATATTTT.

The CDR3 loop reads CASSLVLAGGEQFF. CDR3 sequence (DNA): TGTGCCAGCAGCTTAGTACTAGCGGGAGGTGAGCAGTTCTTC. This chain joins TRBV11-2 and TRBJ2-1; 12 nucleotides align to TRBD2. The trim removed 1 base at V and 9 bases at J, leaving 1 base unmatched. CDR3 size: 14 residues. Per germline, CDR1 SGHAT and CDR2 FQNNGV. The full variable domain, completed using reference TRBV11-2 and TRBJ2-1, is EAGVAQSPRYKIIEKRQSVAFWCNPISGHATLYWYQQILGQGPKLLIQFQNNGVVDDSQLPKDRFSAERLKGVDSTLKIQPAKLEDSAVYLCASSLVLAGGEQFFGPGTRLTVL.

The J gene is TRBJ2-7, the V gene TRBV10-3; 9 bases are a match to TRBD1. V lost 11 bases and J lost 3; bases outside the gene matches: 8. CDR3 size: 13 residues. Looked up from germline, CDR1 is ENHRY and CDR2 is SYGVKD. CDR3 amino acids: CAVGQGWFYEQYF. The CDR3 DNA is TGTGCCGTCGGACAGGGGTGGTTCTACGAGCAGTACTTC.